Listed below are T cell receptor beta chains from one sample, sequenced in a study of blood T cell repertoires in COVID-19. Repertoires were generated with immunoSEQ multiplex PCR, while TCRdb's copy carries only in-frame clones and drops some. Among about 410,000 clones, about 90% were seen once, and the ten largest hold about 0.6%. The sequenced sample consisted of PBMCs or T cells enriched from blood (not recorded which). The receptors were sampled from a man younger than 35 who had recovered from COVID-19. The CDR3 runs from the conserved cysteine through the conserved F or W. The order of the fields is V gene, J gene, CDR3 protein.

V gene: TRBV28; J gene: TRBJ1-6; CDR3 protein: CASTFDVGGAYNSPLHF
V gene: TRBV5-1; J gene: TRBJ1-1; CDR3 protein: CASSGLAGHTEAFF
V gene: TRBV7-9; J gene: TRBJ1-4; CDR3 protein: CASSSDRGLWEKLFF
V gene: TRBV5-8; J gene: TRBJ1-6; CDR3 protein: CASGGRLGVYNSPLHF
V gene: TRBV7-9; J gene: TRBJ2-2; CDR3 protein: CASSQRTGKTYTGELFF
V gene: TRBV14; J gene: TRBJ1-6; CDR3 protein: CASSQVQAEISPLHF
V gene: TRBV3-1/TRBV3-2; J gene: TRBJ1-2; CDR3 protein: CASSPTGGSYGYTF
V gene: TRBV7-9; J gene: TRBJ1-2; CDR3 protein: CASSLGSGGYTF
V gene: TRBV6-2/TRBV6-3; J gene: TRBJ1-4; CDR3 protein: CASSYTWGRTNEKLFF
V gene: TRBV6-2/TRBV6-3; J gene: TRBJ2-3; CDR3 protein: CASSYPLQGNWADTQYF
V gene: TRBV11-2; J gene: TRBJ1-4; CDR3 protein: CASTLRQGEKLFF
V gene: TRBV18; J gene: TRBJ2-4; CDR3 protein: CASSPGQAKNIQYF
V gene: TRBV2; J gene: TRBJ1-2; CDR3 protein: CASSEWGANYGYTF
V gene: TRBV2; J gene: TRBJ1-2; CDR3 protein: CASSPSQGTYGYTF
V gene: TRBV2; J gene: TRBJ1-2; CDR3 protein: CASSDRRGSYGYTF
V gene: TRBV5-4; J gene: TRBJ1-6; CDR3 protein: CASSLGGDRVNSPLHF
V gene: TRBV2; J gene: TRBJ1-5; CDR3 protein: CASSQQGGGHQPQHF
V gene: TRBV6-5; J gene: TRBJ1-1; CDR3 protein: CASSYADRGNTEAFF
V gene: TRBV9; J gene: TRBJ2-3; CDR3 protein: CASSVGSGGPGDTQYF
V gene: TRBV28; J gene: TRBJ2-5; CDR3 protein: CASSSPPGLAFGGETQYF
V gene: TRBV14; J gene: TRBJ1-1; CDR3 protein: CASSLDRGEAFF
V gene: TRBV5-1; J gene: TRBJ1-1; CDR3 protein: CASSPSGTGNTEAFF
V gene: TRBV19; J gene: TRBJ1-2; CDR3 protein: CASSRQGDYGYTF
V gene: TRBV5-1; J gene: TRBJ1-2; CDR3 protein: CASSFQTGGNYGYTF